Below are 26 T cell receptor beta chains sequenced from a single sample in a study of blood T cells in healthy people across ages. A J-beta primer mix and a sample-barcoded 5' primer were used in a second PCR of roughly 6 to 12 cycles. TCRdb itself ran the 5' RACE reads through MiXCR, one entry per CDR3 protein. The repertoire consists of 1 million to 1.2 million distinct CDR3 sequences, with roughly two fifths occurring once and the leading ten covering 10% to 15%. The sample comprised blood. These receptors originate from a man younger than 30 in good health.

The J gene is TRBJ1-1, the V gene TRBV5-6; maybe TRBD1 (5 bases). Looked up from germline, CDR1 is SGHDT and CDR2 is YYEEEE. CDR3 size: 15 residues. Trimming removed 3 bases at V and 3 bases at J, with 15 bases between. The CDR3 reads CASSSREKRYTEAFF. CDR3 nucleotides: TGTGCCAGCAGCTCCAGGGAAAAAAGGTACACTGAAGCTTTCTTT.

This clonotype was seen at least ten times. This sequence joins TRBV20-1 and TRBJ2-4; possible D gene TRBD1, 5 bases. CDR1 is DFQATT, CDR2 SNEGSKA, per germline (reference sequence). Trimming shortened V by 6 bases and J by 6 bases, and 12 bases separated the two germline ends. The CDR3 loop spans 12 amino acids. The chain's CDR3 is CSALEDTNIQYF. Here the CDR3 DNA reads TGCAGTGCCCTCGAGGACACAAACATTCAGTACTTC.

This clonotype occurred a few times. V usage is TRBV7-2 and J usage is TRBJ2-2, with D tentatively TRBD1 (6 bases). This CDR3 region has 16 residues. V was trimmed by 3 bases and J by 0 bases, leaving 11 bases between them. Germline CDR1 is SGHTA and CDR2 is FQGNSA. This chain's CDR3 is CASSFLGQTNTGELFF. The CDR3 DNA is TGTGCCAGCAGCTTTCTTGGACAGACGAACACCGGGGAGCTGTTTTTT.

CDR3 protein: CSARDPGVGYTF. In nucleotides, the CDR3 is TGCAGTGCTAGAGATCCGGGGGTGGGCTACACCTTC. The V and J genes are TRBV20-1 and TRBJ1-2; the D gene is possibly TRBD1 (5 bases). Trimming removed 0 bases from V and 8 bases from J, with 10 bases in between. This CDR3 contains 12 residues. In germline, CDR1 is DFQATT, CDR2 SNEGSKA (reference sequence).

The chain has TRBV7-2 and TRBJ1-6; TRBD1 agrees at 8 bases. V lost 5 bases, J lost 5 bases, and 5 bases stayed unmatched. The length of the CDR3 is 15 residues. Germline V gene lookup returns CDR1 SGHTA and CDR2 FQGNSA. CDR3 in amino acids: CASSPWTGNNSPLHF. CDR3 DNA sequence: TGTGCCAGCAGCCCATGGACAGGGAATAATTCACCCCTCCACTTT. Full variable domain (missing parts from reference TRBV7-2 and TRBJ1-6): GAGVSQSPSNKVTEKGKDVELRCDPISGHTALYWYRQSLGQGLEFLIYFQGNSAPDKSGLPSDRFSAERTGGSVSTLTIQRTQQEDSAVYLCASSPWTGNNSPLHFGNGTRLTVT.

The table lists this clonotype with a few counts. The chain carries TRBV20-1 and TRBJ1-1; D may be TRBD1 (6 bases). V was pared by 3 bases and J by 1 base, with 12 bases between. The CDR3 extends over 14 amino acids. Germline CDR1 and CDR2: DFQATT and SNEGSKA (reference sequence). The CDR3 here is CSASRTAGNTEAFF. Written as DNA, the CDR3 is TGCAGTGCTAGTCGGACAGCTGGGAACACTGAAGCTTTCTTT.

J is TRBJ2-7 and V is TRBV15, with D perhaps TRBD1 or TRBD2 (5 bases each). The CDR3 consists of 15 residues. Germline V gene sequence: CDR1 LNHNV, CDR2 YYDKDF (reference sequence). V gave up 0 bases and J gave up 1 base, with 10 bases separating them. CDR3 sequence: CATSRDGTVSYEQYF. The CDR3, as DNA: TGTGCCACCAGCAGAGATGGGACGGTGTCCTACGAGCAGTACTTC. Based on the CDR3 plus reference TRBV15 and TRBJ2-7, the full variable domain is DAMVIQNPRYQVTQFGKPVTLSCSQTLNHNVMYWYQQKSSQAPKLLFHYYDKDFNNEADTPDNFQSRRPNTSFCFLDIRSPGLGDTAMYLCATSRDGTVSYEQYFGPGTRLTVT.

This clonotype was recorded a few times. V is TRBV11-2 and J is TRBJ2-3, with D unclear. Germline loops: CDR1 SGHAT, CDR2 FQNNGV. The length of the CDR3 is 17 residues. Between the trimmed V and J ends, which lost 0 bases and 2 bases, there was a span of 15 bases. The CDR3, as DNA: TGTGCCAGCAGCTTAGAGCCGTGGCTAGTCCACACAGATACGCAGTATTTT. Protein: CASSLEPWLVHTDTQYF.

As DNA, the CDR3 is TGTGCCATCGATGACTCGAACAATGAGCAGTTCTTC. It specifies CAIDDSNNEQFF. This chain joins TRBV10-3 and TRBJ2-1; D gene unclear. V shed 8 bases and J shed 5 bases, with 10 bases lying between them. The CDR3 is 12 residues long. From germline, CDR1 is ENHRY and CDR2 SYGVKD.

This clonotype was seen a handful of times. The chain links TRBV20-1 to TRBJ1-2; D is ambiguous. This CDR3 comprises 15 residues. Per the germline V gene, CDR1 is DFQATT and CDR2 is SNEGSKA (reference sequence). Trimming left V 0 bases short and J 4 bases short, with 15 bases between. CDR3 sequence: CSARDPPSWGYGYTF. In nucleotides, the CDR3 is TGCAGTGCTAGAGATCCTCCATCGTGGGGCTATGGCTACACCTTC.

V is TRBV14 and J is TRBJ2-1; perhaps TRBD2 as D (5 bases). CDR1 is SGHDN, CDR2 FVKESK, per germline. Trimming stripped 5 bases from V and 7 bases from J, with 12 bases between. The CDR3 consists of 13 residues. This chain's CDR3 is CASSFGIANEQFF. Here the CDR3 DNA reads TGTGCCAGCAGCTTCGGGATTGCGAATGAGCAGTTCTTC.

The rearrangement uses TRBV20-1 and TRBJ1-6; D is ambiguous. Trimming took 0 bases from V and 9 from J, leaving 18 bases between them. The CDR3 consists of 16 residues. Germline-derived CDR1 and CDR2 are DFQATT and SNEGSKA (reference sequence). CDR3 in DNA: TGCAGTGCTAGAGATAGCGGGCGACAAATAAGTTCACCCCTCCACTTT. Encoded protein: CSARDSGRQISSPLHF.

In its sample, this clonotype was seen a few times. This may come from a read error, since a much larger clone is one base off. V is TRBV12-3 or TRBV12-4 and J is TRBJ1-1; D is unresolved. The CDR3 is 13 amino acids. V lost 8 bases, J lost 7 bases, and 17 bases lay in between. The CDR3 loop is CASRSGPHGEAFF. The CDR3 bases are TGTGCCAGCCGGAGCGGGCCCCATGGTGAAGCTTTCTTT.

This clonotype was detected a few times. At one of its ends the junction is not consistent with the germline gene, which may arise from a read error. The V gene is TRBV6-5, the J gene TRBJ2-5; 9 nucleotides agree with TRBD2. CDR1 and CDR2 from the germline V gene are MNHEY and SVGAGI. CDR3 size: 15 residues. In DNA form, the CDR3 reads TGTGTCAGCATGCGGGGGGGGGCTTTGTACGAGACCCAGTACTTC. It encodes CVSMRGGALYETQYF.

V gene TRBV4-3 combines with J gene TRBJ1-6; TRBD1 might be the D (5 bases). Germline CDR1 LGHNA, CDR2 YSLEER. Trimming left V 2 bases short and J 0 bases short, with 11 bases between. The CDR3 covers 17 residues. DNA of the CDR3: TGCGCCAGCAGCCAACAGGGTTCAAGCTCCTATAATTCACCCCTCCACTTT. Encoded protein: CASSQQGSSSYNSPLHF.

The rearrangement joins TRBV11-1 to TRBJ2-1; D may be TRBD2 (5 bases). The CDR3 sequence is 13 residues long. V shed 1 base and J shed 9 bases, with 10 bases lying between them. In germline, CDR1 is SGHAT, CDR2 FQDESV (reference sequence). The CDR3, as DNA: TGTGCCAGCAGCTTAGGTAGCGTTGGTGAGCAGTTCTTC. It specifies CASSLGSVGEQFF.

The genes are TRBV5-1 and TRBJ2-2; D remains ambiguous. The CDR3 is 14 amino acids. Germline CDR1 reads SGHRS; CDR2 reads YFSETQ. The ends were cut back, 0 bases at V and 4 bases at J, with 7 bases in the middle. The CDR3 DNA is TGCGCCAGCAGCTTGGAATGGGGCACCGGGGAGCTGTTTTTT. Its protein is CASSLEWGTGELFF.

This clonotype was seen a handful of times. The chain employs TRBV13 and TRBJ2-1, with TRBD1 identical over 9 bases. The germline V gene encodes CDR1 PRHDT and CDR2 FYEKMQ (reference sequence). The CDR3 is made up of 16 amino acids. V lost 8 bases and J lost 3; bases outside the gene matches: 11. The CDR3 sequence: CASDLLRDRVYNEQFF. The CDR3 bases are TGTGCCAGCGACCTCCTTAGGGACAGGGTCTACAATGAGCAGTTCTTC.

This clonotype was detected a few times. The chain combines TRBV20-1 with TRBJ2-4; D ambiguous. In germline, CDR1 is DFQATT, CDR2 SNEGSKA (reference sequence). Trimming stripped 3 bases from V and 5 bases from J, with 11 bases between. CDR3 length: 13 amino acids. This CDR3 is CSARHGLENIQYF. DNA of the CDR3: TGCAGTGCTAGGCATGGATTGGAAAACATTCAGTACTTC.

This chain joins TRBV27 and TRBJ1-5; no clear D gene. V lost 5 bases and J 6 bases, leaving 11 bases between the germline ends. CDR1 and CDR2 (germline): MNHEY, SMNVEV (reference sequence). CDR3 length: 13 residues. In DNA, the CDR3 is TGTGCCAGCAGTCCGCGTAGGGCTCAGCCCCAGCATTTT. It yields the protein CASSPRRAQPQHF.

This clonotype was picked up a small number of times. The V call is TRBV11-3, the J call TRBJ2-2; no definite D call. The ends were cut back, 5 bases at V and 7 bases at J, with 8 bases in the middle. Germline CDR1 SGHNT, CDR2 YENEEA. The CDR3 has 12 residues. The CDR3 region has the DNA TGTGCCAGCAGCCCTCAGAGCGGGGAGCTGTTTTTT. This sequence encodes CASSPQSGELFF.

This chain joins TRBV20-1 and TRBJ2-7; D is perhaps TRBD1 or TRBD2 (5 bases each). The CDR3 has 15 amino acids. V was cut by 3 bases and J by 1 base, with 16 bases left in between. Germline-derived CDR1 and CDR2 are DFQATT and SNEGSKA (reference sequence). CDR3 loop: CSASDMGTLSYEQYF. The CDR3 DNA reads TGCAGTGCTAGCGATATGGGGACCTTATCCTACGAGCAGTACTTC.

In its sample, this clonotype was seen once. The V call is TRBV30, the J call TRBJ1-2; D is perhaps TRBD1 (5 bases). Germline V gene lookup returns CDR1 GTSNPN and CDR2 SVGIG (reference sequence). The CDR3 is 12 amino acids. Deletions cut 3 bases from V and 7 bases from J, with 12 bases between. The CDR3 sequence: CAWSEGARGYTF. CDR3 in DNA: TGTGCCTGGAGCGAAGGGGCTCGTGGCTACACCTTC. Based on the CDR3 plus reference TRBV30 and TRBJ1-2, the full variable domain is SQTIHQWPATLVQPVGSPLSLECTVEGTSNPNLYWYRQAAGRGLQLLFYSVGIGQISSEVPQNLSASRPQDRQFILSSKKLLLSDSGFYLCAWSEGARGYTFGSGTRLTVV.

The chain is built from TRBV6-1 and TRBJ1-5; 8 positions agree with TRBD1. The germline V gene encodes CDR1 MNHNS and CDR2 SASEGT. V shed 1 base and J 2 bases; nucleotides not matched to a gene: 4. The CDR3 runs to 16 residues. The CDR3 spells CASSEEGQGGNQPQHF. Here the CDR3 DNA reads TGTGCCAGCAGTGAAGAAGGACAGGGTGGCAATCAGCCCCAGCATTTT.

The chain is built from TRBV7-2 and TRBJ2-7; tentative D call: TRBD1 (6 bases). Germline lookup yields CDR1 SGHTA and CDR2 FQGNSA. The CDR3 length is 13 residues. V lost 1 base and J lost 5, with 9 bases in between. The CDR3 reads CASSLGTAHEQYF. CDR3 DNA: TGTGCCAGCAGCTTAGGGACAGCCCACGAGCAGTACTTC.

The J gene is TRBJ2-7, the V gene TRBV9; 7 bases align to TRBD1. V was clipped by 0 bases and J by 5 bases; unmatched bases: 5. This CDR3 is 14 amino acids long. From germline, CDR1 is SGDLS and CDR2 YYNGEE. The DNA of the CDR3 is TGTGCCAGCAGCGTAGAAAACAGGGGCCACGAGCAGTACTTC. Amino acid sequence: CASSVENRGHEQYF. The variable domain in full, with the rest retrieved from reference TRBV9 and TRBJ2-7, is DSGVTQTPKHLITATGQRVTLRCSPRSGDLSVYWYQQSLDQGLQFLIQYYNGEERAKGNILERFSAQQFPDLHSELNLSSLELGDSALYFCASSVENRGHEQYFGPGTRLTVT.